Listed here are 25 T cell receptor beta chains from one sample, sequenced in a study of T-cell reconstitution after alpha-beta-depleted transplantation in children. The TCRbeta library was prepared with unique molecular identifiers. TCRdb reprocessed the PCR reads via MiXCR and lists one record per CDR3 protein. The profile covers about 590,000 distinct CDR3 sequences, with 10% to 15% appearing a single time and around 2% taken by the ten largest. Sequencing was performed on PBMCs, mostly from graft donor cells, taken 360 days after TCRalphabeta/CD19-depleted stem cell transplant. The receptors stem from a male patient under 18 who had a stem cell transplant for acute myeloid leukemia, so the T cells may come from the graft donor.

This chain joins TRBV29-1 and TRBJ2-7; weak D call: TRBD2 (6 bases). The CDR3 is 15 amino acids. Trimming cost V 6 bases and J 2 bases, with 20 bases left between them. CDR1 and CDR2 (germline): SQVTM, ANQGSEA. As DNA, the CDR3 is TGCAGCGTCCCGCCTGGGGAGCGGGCCCCCTACGAGCAGTACTTC. Translation: CSVPPGERAPYEQYF.

This clonotype has ten or more counts. V is TRBV28 and J is TRBJ2-1; D is ambiguous. The CDR3 has 14 amino acids. Germline CDR1 is MDHEN and CDR2 is SYDVKM. Trimming removed 10 bases from V and 7 bases from J, with 20 bases in between. The CDR3, as DNA: TGTGCCACCGTTCACGGATTCCTTAGTAATGAGCAGTTCTTC. Its protein is CATVHGFLSNEQFF.

Turning to this clonotype: This clone may be a read error of a much larger clone one base away. V gene TRBV20-1 combines with J gene TRBJ2-3, with 7 nucleotides matching TRBD1. This CDR3 comprises 13 residues. The V gene's germline CDR1 is DFQATT and CDR2 SNEGSKA (reference sequence). CDR3 nucleotide sequence: TGCAGTGCTAGAGAGACAGGGACAGATACGGAGTATTTT. Protein sequence: CSARETGTDTEYF.

There are a few counts of this clonotype. The V call is TRBV7-2, the J call TRBJ2-1; TRBD2 matches at 10 bases. Per germline, CDR1 SGHTA and CDR2 FQGNSA. This CDR3 contains 15 residues. After removal of 2 bases from V and 7 bases from J, the junction contained 5 bases not matched to a gene. As DNA, the CDR3 is TGTGCCAGCAGCTTACTAGCGGGGGCAGTGAATGAGCAGTTCTTC. Its protein product is CASSLLAGAVNEQFF.

The table lists this clonotype with many counts. This chain connects TRBV5-1 to TRBJ2-7; TRBD2 aligns across 10 bases. The CDR3 runs to 15 residues. CDR1 SGHRS and CDR2 YFSETQ come from the germline V gene. Trimming took 4 bases from V and 2 from J; bases not matched to a gene: 6. The CDR3 here is CASSPLAGAPYEQYF. In DNA form, the CDR3 reads TGCGCCAGCAGCCCCCTAGCGGGAGCTCCCTACGAGCAGTACTTC.

This clonotype was found a few times. The chain couples TRBV7-8 to TRBJ2-3; D call uncertain. The CDR3 is 14 residues long. Germline CDR1 reads SGHVS; CDR2 reads FQNEAQ. Trimming cost V 1 base and J 3 bases, with 8 bases left between them. CDR3 DNA: TGTGCCAGCAGCTTAGTCCACCAGACAGATACGCAGTATTTT. Protein: CASSLVHQTDTQYF.

The CDR3 DNA follows: TGTGCCAGCAGCCAAGATGGAATAGCGAACTCTGGAAACACCATATATTTT. It is translated as CASSQDGIANSGNTIYF. The V call is TRBV4-2, the J call TRBJ1-3, with D unclear. V was clipped by 0 bases and J by 0 bases, with 12 bases between them. This CDR3 spans 17 amino acids. Germline CDR1 and CDR2: LGHNA and YNFKEQ.

This clonotype turned up a few times. This chain connects TRBV29-1 to TRBJ2-5; TRBD2 might be the D (5 bases). This CDR3 has 13 amino acids. The V end was cut by 4 bases, the J end by 0 bases, with 9 bases between. Germline V lookup: CDR1 SQVTM, CDR2 ANQGSEA. The CDR3, as DNA: TGCAGCGTTGGGACTGCGTACCAAGAGACCCAGTACTTC. Translating gives CSVGTAYQETQYF.

V usage is TRBV5-1 and J usage is TRBJ2-7; perhaps TRBD2 as D (5 bases). Germline V gene lookup returns CDR1 SGHRS and CDR2 YFSETQ. V was shortened by 0 bases and J by 6 bases, with 13 bases between the two germline ends. The CDR3 is 14 residues long. The CDR3 sequence is CASSLVGSAGEQYF. The CDR3 nucleotides read TGCGCCAGCAGCTTGGTGGGGAGCGCGGGCGAGCAGTACTTC.

The table lists this clonotype with many counts. The chain joins TRBV6-5 to TRBJ1-5; 7 bases agree with TRBD1. This CDR3 region has 14 residues. CDR1 and CDR2 from the germline V gene are MNHEY and SVGAGI. Trimming took 4 bases from V and 5 from J; bases not matched to a gene: 5. DNA for the CDR3: TGTGCCAGCAGTTTCCAGGGGGTCGATCAGCCCCAGCATTTT. This codes for CASSFQGVDQPQHF.

This clonotype was counted a few times. V is TRBV15 and J is TRBJ2-5; D may be TRBD1 (5 bases). This CDR3 spans 16 amino acids. The germline V gene encodes CDR1 LNHNV and CDR2 YYDKDF (reference sequence). The V end lost 5 bases, the J end lost 7 bases, and 23 bases lay between the germline ends. The CDR3 loop is CATSENGAWGMGTQYF. In DNA, the CDR3 is TGTGCCACCAGCGAGAATGGGGCGTGGGGAATGGGGACCCAGTACTTC.

The chain carries TRBV9 and TRBJ2-5; 11 positions agree with TRBD2. The CDR3 consists of 15 residues. The V segment lost 0 bases and the J segment 5 bases; nucleotides outside the gene matches: 3. Germline CDR1 reads SGDLS; CDR2 reads YYNGEE. CDR3 coding DNA: TGTGCCAGCAGCGTAGGGCCTAGCGGGAGGGAGACCCAGTACTTC. This sequence encodes CASSVGPSGRETQYF.

The chain combines TRBV7-8 with TRBJ1-4, with no clear D. Germline CDR1 and CDR2: SGHVS and FQNEAQ. CDR3 length equals 16 residues. V lost 3 bases, J lost 8 bases, and 19 bases lay in between. CDR3 region: CASSLKVQGLNEKLFF. The CDR3 DNA follows: TGTGCCAGCAGCTTGAAAGTTCAAGGGTTGAACGAAAAACTGTTTTTT.

The chain is built from TRBV20-1 and TRBJ1-2; 7 bases line up with TRBD1. Per the germline V gene, CDR1 is DFQATT and CDR2 is SNEGSKA (reference sequence). There are 14 residues in the CDR3. V was clipped by 2 bases and J by 1 base; unmatched bases: 4. The CDR3 loop reads CSARRDSHNYGYTF. DNA for the CDR3: TGCAGTGCTAGACGGGACAGCCATAACTATGGCTACACCTTC.

The chain links TRBV27 to TRBJ2-3, with a possible D match to TRBD1 (5 bases). This CDR3 has 15 amino acids. The germline V and J ends were trimmed by 6 bases and 2 bases, with 15 bases remaining between them. From germline, CDR1 is MNHEY and CDR2 SMNVEV (reference sequence). CDR3 nucleotide sequence: TGTGCCAGCAGCCTGACAGAAATATCCACAGATACGCAGTATTTT. Its protein product is CASSLTEISTDTQYF.

V is TRBV5-1 and J is TRBJ2-7; possibly TRBD2 for D (5 bases). The CDR3 totals 14 residues. V was cut by 4 bases and J by 3 bases, with 14 bases left in between. Looked up from germline, CDR1 is SGHRS and CDR2 is YFSETQ. The CDR3 protein is CASSPDGKIYEQYF. The DNA of the CDR3 is TGCGCCAGCAGCCCGGACGGGAAGATCTACGAGCAGTACTTC.

In its sample, this clonotype was seen a few times. The rearrangement links TRBV5-1 to TRBJ1-3; D gene ambiguous. Germline CDR1 reads SGHRS; CDR2 reads YFSETQ. The CDR3 consists of 15 residues. V was pared by 4 bases and J by 0 bases, with 11 bases between. The DNA for the CDR3 is TGCGCCAGCAGCCTTGAGAGCTTCTCTGGAAACACCATATATTTT. Its protein product is CASSLESFSGNTIYF. The full variable domain, rest sourced from reference TRBV5-1 and TRBJ1-3, is KAGVTQTPRYLIKTRGQQVTLSCSPISGHRSVSWYQQTPGQGLQFLFEYFSETQRNKGNFPGRFSGRQFSNSRSEMNVSTLELGDSALYLCASSLESFSGNTIYFGEGSWLTVV.

There are many counts of this clonotype. The chain joins TRBV4-2 to TRBJ2-1, with 9 bases that match TRBD2. V lost 3 bases to trimming and J lost 7 bases; unmatched junction nucleotides: 7. From germline, CDR1 is LGHNA and CDR2 YNFKEQ. The CDR3 runs 15 residues. The CDR3 DNA is TGTGCCAGCAGCCATATAGCGGGAGCCGAAAATGAGCAGTTCTTC. Residues: CASSHIAGAENEQFF.

This rearrangement joins TRBV24-1 to TRBJ2-5; possible D gene TRBD1, 5 bases. Germline values: CDR1 KGHDR, CDR2 SFDVKD. Trimming cost V 4 bases and J 4 bases, with 15 bases left between them. The CDR3 has 15 residues. CDR3 nucleotide sequence: TGTGCCACCAGTGACTTTACCCAGGGTGGAGAGACCCAGTACTTC. It codes for CATSDFTQGGETQYF.

This clonotype appeared a few times. This chain uses TRBV11-2 with TRBJ2-2; D is unresolved. Germline V gene data show CDR1 as SGHAT and CDR2 as FQNNGV. V lost 5 bases to trimming and J lost 0 bases, with 10 bases between them. This CDR3 has 15 residues. The CDR3: CASSMGLANTGELFF. CDR3 nucleotides: TGTGCCAGCAGCATGGGTCTAGCGAACACCGGGGAGCTGTTTTTT.

This clonotype has a handful of counts. The CDR3 sequence: CASSRTAVYEQYF. The DNA for the CDR3 is TGTGCCAGTAGTCGGACGGCTGTCTACGAGCAGTACTTC. The gene calls are TRBV19 and TRBJ2-7; D is unresolved. V was clipped by 5 bases and J by 3 bases, with 11 bases between them. Germline values: CDR1 LNHDA, CDR2 SQIVND (reference sequence). This CDR3 is built from 13 residues.

This clonotype was found a few times. The V call is TRBV5-6, the J call TRBJ2-2; D possibly corresponds to TRBD1 (6 bases). CDR3 length equals 18 residues. The germline V and J ends were trimmed by 4 bases and 0 bases, with 19 bases remaining between them. CDR1 and CDR2 from the germline V gene are SGHDT and YYEEEE. The DNA of the CDR3 is TGTGCCAGCAGCCCCCAAAGTTGGGGGCGACCGAACACCGGGGAGCTGTTTTTT. This encodes CASSPQSWGRPNTGELFF.

This clonotype turned up a few times. The junction differs from germline at one of its ends, possibly a read error. V and J are TRBV20-1 and TRBJ2-7; 8 positions agree with TRBD1. The germline gives CDR1 DFQATT, CDR2 SNEGSKA (reference sequence). This CDR3 is built from 15 residues. The chain's CDR3 is CSARDWDRTAYEQYF. For the CDR3, the DNA is TGCAGTGCTAGAGATTGGGACAGGACGGCCTATGAGCAGTACTTC.

This clonotype turned up a few times. The V gene is TRBV24-1, the J gene TRBJ2-2; D ambiguous. V was clipped by 2 bases and J by 6 bases, with 9 bases between them. In germline, CDR1 is KGHDR, CDR2 SFDVKD. The CDR3 runs to 14 residues. This chain's CDR3 is CATSDSPLPGELFF. The CDR3 DNA reads TGTGCCACCAGTGATTCCCCCCTTCCCGGGGAGCTGTTTTTT.

This clonotype came up many times. The chain combines TRBV11-2 with TRBJ1-1; D gene unclear. Germline CDR1 reads SGHAT; CDR2 reads FQNNGV. The V gene lost 1 base and the J gene lost 0 bases, with 6 bases spanning the gap. The CDR3 length is 14 residues. CDR3 DNA: TGTGCCAGCAGCTTAGTGCGGGTGAACACTGAAGCTTTCTTT. Protein sequence: CASSLVRVNTEAFF.